These 14 T cell receptor beta chains came from one sample sequenced in a study of blood T cell repertoires in COVID-19. Using immunoSEQ multiplex PCR, the repertoire was profiled, and TCRdb retains in-frame clones only, with some absent. The sample has over 200,000 clones, roughly 83% seen once. Input material: peripheral blood. The receptors derive from a woman in her 70s with active or convalescent COVID-19.

The J gene is TRBJ1-2, the V gene TRBV4-1, with TRBD1 as a possible D gene (5 bases). Trimming took 1 base from V and 4 from J, leaving 13 bases between them. The germline CDR1 and CDR2 sequences are MGHRA and YSYEKL. The CDR3 runs 15 residues. The DNA of the CDR3 is TGCGCCAGCAGCCAAGGAGAACAGGCTTTCTATGGCTACACCTTC. Its translation: CASSQGEQAFYGYTF.

This chain links TRBV28 with TRBJ1-2, with TRBD1 matching over 9 bases. The CDR3 has 13 amino acids. Germline V CDR1 and CDR2: MDHEN, SYDVKM. With V trimmed by 5 bases and J by 5 bases, 3 bases remained unmatched. CDR3 protein: CASSGDRAYGYTF. CDR3 nucleotides: TGTGCCAGCAGTGGGGACAGGGCGTATGGCTACACCTTC.

This clone is a singleton in its sample. The chain links TRBV5-1 to TRBJ1-5; D is perhaps TRBD1 (6 bases). Germline V gene lookup returns CDR1 SGHRS and CDR2 YFSETQ. CDR3 length: 15 amino acids. V shed 2 bases and J shed 3 bases, with 12 bases lying between them. The CDR3 DNA sequence: TGCGCCAGCAGCTTTGGGGACACCAACAATCAGCCCCAGCATTTT. Translated: CASSFGDTNNQPQHF.

Only one count was recorded for this clone. The sample holds other DNA sequences that translate to the same CDR3. V gene TRBV14 combines with J gene TRBJ1-2, with a tentative D call TRBD1 (5 bases). V was clipped by 1 base and J by 4 bases, with 7 bases between them. Germline V gene data show CDR1 as SGHDN and CDR2 as FVKESK. CDR3 length: 13 residues. For the CDR3, the DNA is TGTGCCAGCAGCCAAGGGCAGGGCTATGGCTACACCTTC. It codes for CASSQGQGYGYTF.

V gene TRBV10-3 combines with J gene TRBJ1-1; TRBD1 is a possible D gene (6 bases). CDR1 is ENHRY, CDR2 SYGVKD, per germline. The CDR3 contains 15 residues. Trimming removed 10 bases from V and 3 bases from J, with 21 bases in between. CDR3 bases: TGTGCCACCAAAGGGGGAAATGGAATGTACACTGAAGCTTTCTTT. Translation gives CATKGGNGMYTEAFF.

In its sample, this clone was seen once. The genes are TRBV5-1 and TRBJ2-7, with 11 bases aligning to TRBD2. Germline CDR1 is SGHRS and CDR2 is YFSETQ. The CDR3 extends over 17 amino acids. The V gene end was trimmed by 4 bases and the J gene end by 8 bases; junction bases not matched to a gene: 17. CDR3 in DNA: TGCGCCAGCAGCCCGGGGCAGACCCAGACTAGCGGGATAAAGCAGTACTTC. Residues: CASSPGQTQTSGIKQYF.

The J gene is TRBJ2-6, the V gene TRBV6-4; 8 bases line up with TRBD1. The CDR3 extends over 18 amino acids. CDR1 is MRHNA, CDR2 SNTAGT, per germline. Unmatched junction bases numbered 4, after V lost 0 bases and J lost 0 bases. CDR3 sequence (DNA): TGTGCCAGCAGTGACTCGGAGACAGGGGTCTCTGGGGCCAACGTCCTGACTTTC. Residues: CASSDSETGVSGANVLTF.

Only a few counts were recorded for this clone. The chain has TRBV19 and TRBJ1-1, with D perhaps TRBD1 (6 bases). From germline, CDR1 is LNHDA and CDR2 SQIVND (reference sequence). The CDR3 length is 16 residues. Deletions cut 3 bases from V and 1 base from J, with 15 bases between. CDR3 sequence: CASSIADFRGNTEAFF. CDR3 DNA: TGTGCCAGTAGTATCGCGGATTTCAGGGGGAACACTGAAGCTTTCTTT.

The chain couples TRBV29-1 to TRBJ1-2, with TRBD1 identical over 9 bases. Germline CDR1 is SQVTM and CDR2 is ANQGSEA. CDR3 length: 16 amino acids. V shed 3 bases and J 4 bases; nucleotides not matched to a gene: 12. The CDR3 DNA follows: TGCAGCGTTGACCCTCTTCGGGACAGGGAATTCTATGGCTACACCTTC. Encoded protein: CSVDPLRDREFYGYTF.

The chain couples TRBV20-1 to TRBJ1-4; D gene ambiguous. Per the germline V gene, CDR1 is DFQATT and CDR2 is SNEGSKA (reference sequence). The V end lost 5 bases, the J end lost 6 bases, and 7 bases lay between the germline ends. The CDR3 spans 11 residues. DNA for the CDR3: TGCAGTGCTGGCCCGCATGAAAAACTGTTTTTT. It specifies CSAGPHEKLFF.

CDR3 bases: TGTGCCAGCAGCACGGGACTGACCCCGGGGGGAAACACCATATATTTT. This codes for CASSTGLTPGGNTIYF. The genes are TRBV5-4 and TRBJ1-3; perhaps TRBD1 as D (5 bases). The V and J ends lost 4 bases and 4 bases respectively, with 18 bases between them. This CDR3 is 16 amino acids long. Germline assignment: CDR1 SGHNT and CDR2 YYREEE (reference sequence).

The rearrangement joins TRBV29-1 to TRBJ2-1, with 7 bases aligning to TRBD1. The CDR3 has 12 amino acids. After removal of 4 bases from V and 5 bases from J, the junction contained 2 bases not matched to a gene. Germline V lookup: CDR1 SQVTM, CDR2 ANQGSEA. The CDR3 is CSVAGQNNEQFF. CDR3 DNA sequence: TGCAGCGTTGCGGGACAGAACAATGAGCAGTTCTTC.

This rearrangement joins TRBV28 to TRBJ1-1; D is possibly TRBD1 (5 bases). Trimming removed 7 bases from V and 10 bases from J, with 16 bases in between. CDR3 length: 12 residues. From germline, CDR1 is MDHEN and CDR2 SYDVKM. The CDR3 loop is CASIVRGLAAFF. The CDR3, as DNA: TGTGCCAGCATTGTAAGGGGATTAGCAGCTTTCTTT.

The chain uses TRBV5-4 and TRBJ1-6; TRBD1 is a possible D gene (5 bases). The length of the CDR3 is 17 residues. CDR1 is SGHNT and CDR2 is YYREEE in the germline V gene (reference sequence). V was clipped by 2 bases and J by 1 base, with 13 bases between them. CDR3 amino acids: CASSLGTPQSYNSPLHF. CDR3 nucleotide sequence: TGTGCCAGCAGCTTAGGGACTCCTCAGTCCTATAATTCACCCCTCCACTTT.